A selection of T cell receptor beta chains follows, all from one sample in a study of blood T cell repertoires in COVID-19. The repertoire was sequenced with immunoSEQ multiplex PCR; TCRdb's copy has only in-frame clones and lacks some. Among about 430,000 clones, over 75% were seen once, and the ten largest hold 1.4% to 1.5%. Input material: PBMCs or T cells enriched from blood (not recorded which). These receptors all stem from a woman younger than 30 who had been exposed to COVID-19. CDR3s include the opening cysteine and the closing phenylalanine or tryptophan. Fields, in order: clone size, J gene, V gene, D gene, CDR3 DNA, CDR3 protein. D genes are given only for firm matches. Clone size appears in some rows only: once, few, many, or a class for an expanded clone.

clone_size: -; j_call: TRBJ1-1; v_call: TRBV18; d_call: -; cdr3_nt: TGTGCCAGCTCACCAGGAGACACTGAAGCTTTCTTT; cdr3_aa: CASSPGDTEAFF
clone_size: -; j_call: TRBJ2-5; v_call: TRBV11-2; d_call: TRBD2; cdr3_nt: TGTGCCAGCAGCTTGAAGCTCGGACTAGCGACCCAAGAGACCCAGTACTTC; cdr3_aa: CASSLKLGLATQETQYF
clone_size: -; j_call: TRBJ1-1; v_call: TRBV21-1; d_call: -; cdr3_nt: TGTGCCAGCAGCATACGCCAGGCCACTGAAGCTTTCTTT; cdr3_aa: CASSIRQATEAFF
clone_size: -; j_call: TRBJ2-4; v_call: TRBV21-1; d_call: -; cdr3_nt: TGTGCCAGCAGAAGTAAAGGGACAGAGATAGCCAAAAACATTCAGTACTTC; cdr3_aa: CASRSKGTEIAKNIQYF
clone_size: -; j_call: TRBJ1-4; v_call: TRBV9; d_call: TRBD1; cdr3_nt: TGTGCCAGCAGCGCATGGGACAGCCCTAATGAAAAACTGTTTTTT; cdr3_aa: CASSAWDSPNEKLFF
clone_size: -; j_call: TRBJ2-3; v_call: TRBV24-1; d_call: TRBD2; cdr3_nt: TGTGCCACCGGCGGGACTAACACAGATACGCAGTATTTT; cdr3_aa: CATGGTNTDTQYF
clone_size: -; j_call: TRBJ2-1; v_call: TRBV9; d_call: TRBD2; cdr3_nt: TGTGCCAGCAGCTATACTAGCGGGGGGGCAGGGGAGCAGTTCTTC; cdr3_aa: CASSYTSGGAGEQFF
clone_size: few; j_call: TRBJ1-2; v_call: TRBV4-1; d_call: -; cdr3_nt: TGCGCCAGCAGCCAGGGTGCGGGAGATCTCTATGGCTACACCTTC; cdr3_aa: CASSQGAGDLYGYTF
clone_size: -; j_call: TRBJ1-2; v_call: TRBV2; d_call: TRBD1; cdr3_nt: TGTGCCAGCAGTGGGAGACAGGGGGCCAGTGACTACACCTTC; cdr3_aa: CASSGRQGASDYTF
clone_size: -; j_call: TRBJ1-1; v_call: TRBV12-5; d_call: -; cdr3_nt: TGTGCTAGTGTTGGACACGGGAACACTGAAGCTTTCTTT; cdr3_aa: CASVGHGNTEAFF
clone_size: -; j_call: TRBJ1-1; v_call: TRBV19; d_call: TRBD1; cdr3_nt: TGTGCCAGTAAGACAGGGGCTATAATGAACACTGAAGCTTTCTTT; cdr3_aa: CASKTGAIMNTEAFF
clone_size: -; j_call: TRBJ1-5; v_call: TRBV10-2; d_call: TRBD1; cdr3_nt: TGCGCCAGCAGTGAAACGATGCCAGGGGGTAATGGCAATCAGCCCCAGCATTTT; cdr3_aa: CASSETMPGGNGNQPQHF
clone_size: -; j_call: TRBJ1-6; v_call: TRBV28; d_call: -; cdr3_nt: TGTGCCAGCCGCCCCGCCCGGGAGTCACCCCTCCACTTT; cdr3_aa: CASRPARESPLHF
clone_size: many; j_call: TRBJ2-7; v_call: TRBV3-1/TRBV3-2; d_call: TRBD2; cdr3_nt: TGTGCCAGCAGCCAAGATCTAGGACTAGCGGGAGCCGAGCAGTACTTC; cdr3_aa: CASSQDLGLAGAEQYF
clone_size: -; j_call: TRBJ2-1; v_call: TRBV13; d_call: TRBD2; cdr3_nt: TGTGCCAGCAGCTTTAGGACTAGCGGGGACAATGAGCAGTTCTTC; cdr3_aa: CASSFRTSGDNEQFF
clone_size: -; j_call: TRBJ2-7; v_call: TRBV28; d_call: -; cdr3_nt: TGTGCCAGCAGTTTCGGCGGCTCCTACGAGCAGTACTTC; cdr3_aa: CASSFGGSYEQYF
clone_size: -; j_call: TRBJ2-7; v_call: TRBV4-1; d_call: -; cdr3_nt: TGCGCCAGCAGCCAAGTTACATCGGACTACCACGAGCAGTACTTC; cdr3_aa: CASSQVTSDYHEQYF
clone_size: -; j_call: TRBJ2-7; v_call: TRBV29-1; d_call: -; cdr3_nt: TGCAGCGTGATGGAGGGGGCCCCCTACGAGCAGTACTTC; cdr3_aa: CSVMEGAPYEQYF
clone_size: -; j_call: TRBJ2-1; v_call: TRBV7-6; d_call: TRBD2; cdr3_nt: TGTGCCAGCAGCCCAGGGCGGACTAGCGGATACAATGAGCAGTTCTTC; cdr3_aa: CASSPGRTSGYNEQFF
clone_size: -; j_call: TRBJ1-2; v_call: TRBV5-1; d_call: -; cdr3_nt: TGCGCCAGCAGCGGGGGACACTCAGACTATGGCTACACCTTC; cdr3_aa: CASSGGHSDYGYTF
clone_size: -; j_call: TRBJ1-1; v_call: TRBV29-1; d_call: -; cdr3_nt: TGCAGCGTTGAACTAAGCCCCAACACTGAAGCTTTCTTT; cdr3_aa: CSVELSPNTEAFF
clone_size: -; j_call: TRBJ2-2; v_call: TRBV4-2; d_call: TRBD2; cdr3_nt: TGTGCCAGCAGCCGCCTAGCGGGGGGGCAACCCGGGGAGCTGTTTTTT; cdr3_aa: CASSRLAGGQPGELFF
clone_size: -; j_call: TRBJ1-2; v_call: TRBV9; d_call: -; cdr3_nt: TGTGCCAGCAGCGTAGCTACACAGTGGGGCTACACCTTC; cdr3_aa: CASSVATQWGYTF
clone_size: -; j_call: TRBJ1-6; v_call: TRBV6-1; d_call: -; cdr3_nt: TGTGCCAGCAGTGAAGTGCCAGATTATAATTCACCCCTCCACTTT; cdr3_aa: CASSEVPDYNSPLHF
clone_size: -; j_call: TRBJ1-6; v_call: TRBV28; d_call: TRBD1; cdr3_nt: TGTGCCAGTACCCGGGACAGCTATTCACCCCTCCACTTT; cdr3_aa: CASTRDSYSPLHF
clone_size: -; j_call: TRBJ2-7; v_call: TRBV13; d_call: -; cdr3_nt: TGTGCCAGCAGCTTAGCTTGGCTAGACGAGCAGTACTTC; cdr3_aa: CASSLAWLDEQYF
clone_size: -; j_call: TRBJ1-6; v_call: TRBV6-5; d_call: -; cdr3_nt: TGTGCCAGCAGTTACGAGAGCTCCTATAATTCACCCCTCCACTTT; cdr3_aa: CASSYESSYNSPLHF
clone_size: -; j_call: TRBJ1-6; v_call: TRBV5-5; d_call: -; cdr3_nt: TGTGCCAGCAGCCGAGGACACGTAAATTCACCCCTCCACTTT; cdr3_aa: CASSRGHVNSPLHF
clone_size: few; j_call: TRBJ2-7; v_call: TRBV7-6; d_call: TRBD1; cdr3_nt: TGTGCCAGCAGCCGTGGGACAGGGGAGATAAATTACGAGCAGTACTTC; cdr3_aa: CASSRGTGEINYEQYF
clone_size: -; j_call: TRBJ1-1; v_call: TRBV12-3/TRBV12-4; d_call: TRBD1; cdr3_nt: TGTGCCAGCACCACAGGGGGGCCTGAAGCTTTCTTT; cdr3_aa: CASTTGGPEAFF
clone_size: -; j_call: TRBJ1-1; v_call: TRBV7-8; d_call: -; cdr3_nt: TGTGCCAGCAGCGGCCGTAATATCCTGAGGACTGAAGCTTTCTTT; cdr3_aa: CASSGRNILRTEAFF
clone_size: -; j_call: TRBJ2-5; v_call: TRBV27; d_call: TRBD2; cdr3_nt: TGTGCCAGCAGGGCTCGGGGCAGAGGACTAGCAGTGCATCGAGAGACCCAGTACTTC; cdr3_aa: CASRARGRGLAVHRETQYF
clone_size: -; j_call: TRBJ1-6; v_call: TRBV19; d_call: TRBD1; cdr3_nt: TGTGCCAGCAAACCGGGACAGGATCGATCACCCCTCCACTTT; cdr3_aa: CASKPGQDRSPLHF
clone_size: -; j_call: TRBJ1-2; v_call: TRBV4-1; d_call: -; cdr3_nt: TGCGCCAGCAGCCAATCGGGGGGGAGAATTGCGGGTGGCTACACCTTC; cdr3_aa: CASSQSGGRIAGGYTF
clone_size: once; j_call: TRBJ2-3; v_call: TRBV29-1; d_call: -; cdr3_nt: TGCAGCGTTGGAGGTTACCGGGATACGCAGTATTTT; cdr3_aa: CSVGGYRDTQYF
clone_size: -; j_call: TRBJ2-1; v_call: TRBV5-1; d_call: TRBD2; cdr3_nt: TGCGCCAGCAGCCTAGGGGGACTAGCGACGAGGGGGAATGAGCAGTTCTTC; cdr3_aa: CASSLGGLATRGNEQFF
clone_size: -; j_call: TRBJ2-5; v_call: TRBV12-5; d_call: TRBD1; cdr3_nt: TGTGCTAGTGGTCCAGGGACAGGGAAAGAGACCCAGTACTTC; cdr3_aa: CASGPGTGKETQYF
clone_size: -; j_call: TRBJ1-1; v_call: TRBV7-8; d_call: TRBD1; cdr3_nt: TGTGCCAGCAGCCTGACAGGGATGAACACTGAAGCTTTCTTT; cdr3_aa: CASSLTGMNTEAFF
clone_size: -; j_call: TRBJ2-1; v_call: TRBV5-1; d_call: -; cdr3_nt: TGCGCCAGCAGCCTAGGTTATGAGCAGTTCTTC; cdr3_aa: CASSLGYEQFF
clone_size: -; j_call: TRBJ1-6; v_call: TRBV4-3; d_call: -; cdr3_nt: TGCGCCAGCAGCCAAGACTGGGGGCTAAGTAATTCACCCCTCCACTTT; cdr3_aa: CASSQDWGLSNSPLHF
clone_size: few; j_call: TRBJ2-3; v_call: TRBV19; d_call: -; cdr3_nt: TGTGCCACCGGGTACGGCCCTCTGGCAGATACGCAGTATTTT; cdr3_aa: CATGYGPLADTQYF
clone_size: -; j_call: TRBJ1-5; v_call: TRBV19; d_call: -; cdr3_nt: TGTGCCAGTAGTATACGAGGCGGTTATCAGCCCCAGCATTTT; cdr3_aa: CASSIRGGYQPQHF
clone_size: -; j_call: TRBJ1-3; v_call: TRBV18; d_call: TRBD1; cdr3_nt: TGTGCCAGCTCCCCGGGAGGGGGCCCGACTGGAAACACCATATATTTT; cdr3_aa: CASSPGGGPTGNTIYF
clone_size: once; j_call: TRBJ2-6; v_call: TRBV3-1/TRBV3-2; d_call: TRBD1; cdr3_nt: TGTGCCAGCAGCCTTAGACAGGGCTCTGGGGCCAACGTCCTGACTTTC; cdr3_aa: CASSLRQGSGANVLTF
clone_size: -; j_call: TRBJ2-1; v_call: TRBV6-5; d_call: TRBD2; cdr3_nt: TGTGCCAGCAGGGGGACTAGCGGGCCTTACAATGAGCAGTTCTTC; cdr3_aa: CASRGTSGPYNEQFF
clone_size: -; j_call: TRBJ1-4; v_call: TRBV27; d_call: TRBD1; cdr3_nt: TGTGCCAGCAGTTTCACAGGGGTAGGAGAAAAACTGTTTTTT; cdr3_aa: CASSFTGVGEKLFF
clone_size: -; j_call: TRBJ1-1; v_call: TRBV18; d_call: -; cdr3_nt: TGTGCCAGCTCACCAGTCTGGGGGGACACTGAAGCTTTCTTT; cdr3_aa: CASSPVWGDTEAFF
clone_size: -; j_call: TRBJ2-7; v_call: TRBV28; d_call: TRBD1; cdr3_nt: TGTGCCAGCAGTTTTCAACAGGGGGCCTACGAGCAGTACTTC; cdr3_aa: CASSFQQGAYEQYF
clone_size: -; j_call: TRBJ2-1; v_call: TRBV4-3; d_call: TRBD2; cdr3_nt: TGCGCCAGCAGCCAAGATAAAGCGGGGGCCGGGGATGAGCAGTTCTTC; cdr3_aa: CASSQDKAGAGDEQFF
clone_size: -; j_call: TRBJ2-7; v_call: TRBV28; d_call: -; cdr3_nt: TGTGCCAGCAGAACTCGTCTCTCTGGACAGATCTCCTACGAGCAGTACTTC; cdr3_aa: CASRTRLSGQISYEQYF
clone_size: few; j_call: TRBJ1-1; v_call: TRBV7-8; d_call: -; cdr3_nt: TGTGCCAGCAGCCAAGGAGGGGCTGAAGCTTTCTTT; cdr3_aa: CASSQGGAEAFF
clone_size: -; j_call: TRBJ1-6; v_call: TRBV19; d_call: TRBD1; cdr3_nt: TGTGCCAGTAGTTACGGACAGGGGATTAATTCACCCCTCCACTTT; cdr3_aa: CASSYGQGINSPLHF
clone_size: -; j_call: TRBJ1-2; v_call: TRBV24-1; d_call: TRBD1; cdr3_nt: TGTGCCACCAGTGATCCGGGACAGGGACCTAGCTATGGCTACACCTTC; cdr3_aa: CATSDPGQGPSYGYTF